Detailed here is one T cell receptor beta chain. No antigen is known for it. The sample belongs to a study of metastatic and nonmetastatic thyroid tumors. Overall study context: Repertoires from blood and tumor or nodule tissue of malignant and benign thyroid patients were compared.

The CDR3 sequence is 16 residues long. V lost 6 bases and J lost 2, with 17 bases in between. Patients had received no treatment of any kind before thyroid surgery. Overall study results and limits: A significant increase in TCR beta diversity was reportedly seen in malignant thyroid tumors relative to benign nodules, in blood and tumor.

MiXCR re-clonotyped the PCR reads for TCRdb. Of 35,000 to 40,000 clones listed, roughly 28% are singletons. The specimen sequenced was blood. The chain carries TRBV12-3 or TRBV12-4 and TRBJ2-1; D tentatively fits TRBD1 or TRBD2 (5 bases each). The receptor comes from a male donor with papillary thyroid cancer or a benign thyroid nodule (not recorded which). Some clones in this sample may be carry-over from other donors' samples. In nucleotides, the CDR3 is TGTGCCAGCAGACCTCTAGCCGGGACGGCCTACAATGAGCAGTTCTTC. Residues: CASRPLAGTAYNEQFF.